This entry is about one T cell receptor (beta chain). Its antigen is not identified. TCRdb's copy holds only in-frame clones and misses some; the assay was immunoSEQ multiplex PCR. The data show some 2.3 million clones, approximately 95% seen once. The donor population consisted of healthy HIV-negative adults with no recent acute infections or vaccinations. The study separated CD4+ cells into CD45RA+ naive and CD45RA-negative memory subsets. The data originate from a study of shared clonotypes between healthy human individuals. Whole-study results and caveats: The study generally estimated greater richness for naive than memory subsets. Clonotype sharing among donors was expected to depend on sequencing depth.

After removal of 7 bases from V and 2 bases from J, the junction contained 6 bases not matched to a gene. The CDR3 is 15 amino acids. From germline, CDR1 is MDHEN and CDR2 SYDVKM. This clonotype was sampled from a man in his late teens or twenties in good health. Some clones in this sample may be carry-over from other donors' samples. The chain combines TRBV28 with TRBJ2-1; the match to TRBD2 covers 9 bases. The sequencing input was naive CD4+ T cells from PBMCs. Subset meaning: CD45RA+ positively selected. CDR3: CASIPAGGPYNEQFF. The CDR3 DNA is TGTGCCAGCATTCCAGCGGGAGGTCCCTACAATGAGCAGTTCTTC.